These T cell receptor beta chains were read from a single sample in a study of post-analysis software for immune sequencing data. TCRdb used MiXCR to reprocess the PCR reads, holding one entry per CDR3 protein. The table has 550,000 to 700,000 distinct CDR3 sequences, about 40% seen once; the top ten hold under 2%. Sequences were obtained from blood. The receptor source for this set is a girl under 18 with multiple sclerosis. CDR3s include the opening cysteine and the closing phenylalanine or tryptophan. The D gene is left open where the match is weak. Clone size is stated in some rows and not others, as once, few, many or a class when expanded.

d_gene	v_gene	len	abundance	j_gene	CDR3aa	CDR3nt
NA	TRBV4-1	15	once	TRBJ1-1	CASSPTDKPNTEAFF	TGCGCCAGCAGCCCAACGGACAAACCGAACACTGAAGCTTTCTTT
NA	TRBV5-4	12	NA	TRBJ2-1	CASSPLSGEQFF	TGTGCCAGCAGCCCCCTTTCCGGCGAGCAGTTCTTC
NA	TRBV5-1	13	NA	TRBJ2-7	CASSLAPGNEQYF	TGCGCCAGCAGCTTGGCTCCCGGCAACGAGCAGTACTTC
NA	TRBV27	16	NA	TRBJ2-1	CASSLLDRLRRNEQFF	TGTGCCAGCAGTCTCCTCGACAGGTTGAGAAGGAATGAGCAGTTCTTC
TRBD2	TRBV3-1	14	NA	TRBJ2-1	CTSSQEGQRGEQFF	TGTACCAGCAGCCAAGAAGGACAGCGGGGGGAGCAGTTCTTC
NA	TRBV10-3	15	NA	TRBJ1-4	CAISESELANEKLFF	TGTGCCATCAGTGAGTCAGAGCTGGCTAATGAAAAACTGTTTTTT
NA	TRBV5-1	13	NA	TRBJ2-1	CASRLGLNNEQFF	TGCGCCAGCAGACTTGGACTCAACAATGAGCAGTTCTTC
TRBD1	TRBV12-3/TRBV12-4	13	NA	TRBJ1-4	CASGQGASEKLFF	TGTGCCAGTGGACAGGGGGCAAGTGAAAAACTGTTTTTT
NA	TRBV6-5	13	once	TRBJ1-4	CASSYSGDEKLFF	TGTGCCAGCAGTTACTCCGGCGATGAAAAACTGTTTTTT
TRBD2	TRBV20-1	15	NA	TRBJ2-3	CSAIGTSGGQEAQYF	TGCAGTGCCATCGGGACTAGCGGGGGCCAGGAGGCGCAGTATTTT
NA	TRBV12-3/TRBV12-4	11	few	TRBJ1-2	CASSFSALYTF	TGTGCCAGCAGCTTCTCTGCCCTCTACACCTTC
NA	TRBV3-1	14	NA	TRBJ2-7	CASSQGGRVNEQYF	TGTGCCAGCAGCCAAGGCGGGCGGGTGAACGAGCAGTACTTC
TRBD2	TRBV6-5	14	NA	TRBJ2-7	CASSSRRGAYEQYF	TGTGCCAGCAGTTCCCGGCGGGGGGCCTACGAGCAGTACTTC
NA	TRBV4-1	15	few	TRBJ1-2	CASSHDRWLLNGYTF	TGCGCCAGCAGCCACGACAGGTGGCTTCTTAATGGCTACACCTTC
TRBD2	TRBV12-3/TRBV12-4	13	few	TRBJ2-7	CASSLASGSEQYF	TGTGCCAGCAGTTTAGCTAGCGGGTCCGAGCAGTACTTC
NA	TRBV28	11	few	TRBJ1-2	CASRDYYGYTF	TGTGCCAGCAGGGATTACTATGGCTACACCTTC
NA	TRBV20-1	14	NA	TRBJ2-7	CSAMGASEREAQYF	TGCAGTGCTATGGGGGCCAGTGAACGTGAGGCCCAGTACTTC
TRBD1	TRBV20-1	15	NA	TRBJ2-5	CSARGERGRGETQYF	TGCAGTGCTAGGGGGGAGAGGGGGCGCGGCGAGACCCAGTACTTC
TRBD2	TRBV10-3	13	NA	TRBJ2-1	CAIKTSGADEQFF	TGTGCCATCAAAACTAGCGGGGCTGATGAGCAGTTCTTC
TRBD1	TRBV4-1	13	many	TRBJ2-7	CASSQGASYEQYF	TGTGCCAGCAGCCAGGGGGCTAGTTACGAGCAGTACTTC
NA	TRBV15	14	few	TRBJ2-5	CATCRGGTEETQYF	TGTGCCACCTGTAGGGGGGGAACAGAAGAGACCCAGTACTTC
TRBD1	TRBV5-1	15	few	TRBJ1-2	CASSLDRGSNYGYTF	TGCGCCAGCAGCTTGGACAGGGGTTCCAACTATGGCTACACCTTC
TRBD1	TRBV6-1	14	few	TRBJ1-4	CASRRDRADEKLFF	TGTGCCAGCAGGCGGGACAGGGCCGATGAAAAACTGTTTTTT
TRBD2	TRBV12-3/TRBV12-4	15	few	TRBJ2-1	CASRPRGAGGNEQFF	TGTGCCAGCAGGCCCCGGGGAGCGGGAGGGAATGAGCAGTTCTTC
NA	TRBV10-2	16	few	TRBJ2-5	CASSEAFGGLQETQYF	TGCGCCAGCAGTGAGGCCTTTGGCGGTCTCCAAGAGACCCAGTACTTC
TRBD1	TRBV6-4	15	medium-sized	TRBJ2-1	CASSDSRTGGNEQFF	TGTGCCAGCAGTGACTCTCGGACAGGGGGCAATGAGCAGTTCTTC
NA	TRBV5-1	13	NA	TRBJ2-3	CASNGGGVDTQYF	TGCGCCAGCAATGGGGGCGGCGTAGATACGCAGTATTTT
NA	TRBV3-1	13	NA	TRBJ2-1	CASSSRGYNGQFF	TGTGCCAGCAGCTCCCGGGGTTACAATGGGCAGTTCTTC